This paragraph covers one T cell receptor (beta chain) sequence. Its antigen is currently unknown. Scientists recovered RNA and DNA together from roughly 18-30 mg of unsorted bulk tissue. The patients had histopathologically diagnosed primary liver carcinoma, and their disease was treated by surgical resection. There were five separate regions sampled from each tumor. V shed 4 bases, J shed 0 bases, and the junction held 12 bases outside the gene matches. The CDR3 spans 17 residues. Germline values: CDR1 SGHDT, CDR2 YYEEEE. The sample is drawn from a study of tumor-infiltrating lymphocytes in primary liver carcinoma. Whole-study results and caveats: Only about 7.5-24% of top clones appeared in all five tumor regions. Overlap in tumor-adjacent and tumor-blood pairs fell below that of tumor region pairs.

From approximately 0.5 ug of total RNA, TCR beta-specific cDNA was reverse-transcribed using a constant-region primer. Three nested multiplex PCR rounds of slightly modified ARM-PCR generated TCR beta libraries. A C-beta reverse primer was combined with TRBV1-TRBV30 forward primers in the first two PCR rounds, and each round had 10 cycles. MiXCR was run by TCRdb on the multiplex PCR reads, yielding one entry per CDR3 protein. The sample shows about 64,000 distinct CDR3 sequences, 71% of them seen only once. The chain combines TRBV5-6 with TRBJ2-5; 7 bases align to TRBD1. The material sequenced was liver tumor tissue from sampling region 4. Sample subset: tumor region T4, right-lateral pole. The TCR originated in a man between 40 and 49 years old with primary liver carcinoma and hepatitis B virus infection. CDR3 sequence (DNA): TGTGCCAGCAGCGTCCCGACCGGGACAGTAAACCAAGAGACCCAGTACTTC. This translates into CASSVPTGTVNQETQYF.